This TCR beta chain was retrieved from a study of Ad26.COV2.S vaccination and SARS-CoV-2 variants. Looking at the study overall: Doses of Ad26.COV2.S were injected into muscle once or twice, 56 days apart. Overall study findings and caveats: Those who received vaccine or placebo ended up with similar non-spike TCR breadth.

Only in-frame clones appear in the TCRdb table, and some are missing; sequencing was by immunoSEQ multiplex PCR. The profile shows 400,000 to 500,000 clones, 80% to 90% of them singletons. Described treatment: about 20 received Ad26.COV2.S at low or high dose, single or two shots; several received placebo; per-sample allocation not given. At day 63 after the first vaccine or placebo injection, samples were drawn. Trimming stripped 4 bases from V and 4 bases from J, with 11 bases between. The CDR3 extends over 14 amino acids. CDR1 LGHDT and CDR2 YNNKEL come from the germline V gene (reference sequence). On this clone itself: Its antigen is undetermined.

The sequence derives from a person between 18 and 60 years old who received the Ad26.COV2.S COVID-19 vaccine or a placebo. The sequences come from peripheral blood, collected in a trial of Ad26.COV2.S vaccine versus placebo. The chain couples TRBV3-1 (or the pseudogene TRBV3-2) to TRBJ1-3; D gene ambiguous. This CDR3 reads CASSLGPAGNTIYF. The DNA for the CDR3 is TGTGCCAGCAGCCTTGGGCCCGCCGGAAACACCATATATTTT.